These 26 T cell receptor beta chains share one sample of origin, sequenced in a study of CD8 T cell repertoires and HIV-1 epitope variants. No antigen has been identified for these receptors. Data came from immunoSEQ multiplex PCR; TCRdb stores just in-frame clones and leaves some out. The data contain some 5,000 clones, 55% to 70% of them singletons. The sequencing sample was made of cultured CD8+ T cells derived from PBMCs. The receptors were sampled from a male donor with HIV.

The chain carries TRBV5-1 and TRBJ2-2; D gene unclear. The CDR3 runs 14 residues. Germline V gene lookup returns CDR1 SGHRS and CDR2 YFSETQ. The V end lost 3 bases, the J end lost 4 bases, and 10 bases lay between the germline ends. The CDR3 is CASSSLTSTGELFF. In DNA, the CDR3 is TGCGCCAGCAGCTCCCTAACATCCACCGGGGAGCTGTTTTTT.

The chain employs TRBV5-4 and TRBJ1-5, with D tentatively TRBD1 (6 bases). V gave up 3 bases and J gave up 1 base, with 8 bases separating them. This CDR3 region has 14 residues. The germline V gene has CDR1 SGHNT and CDR2 YYREEE (reference sequence). The CDR3 spells CASSYGQSNQPQHF. The CDR3 DNA sequence: TGTGCCAGCAGCTATGGACAGAGCAATCAGCCCCAGCATTTT.

The CDR3 protein is CASSSTTTTQGAKGETQYF. The CDR3, as DNA: TGTGCCAGCAGTTCCACGACAACCACACAGGGGGCGAAGGGCGAGACCCAGTACTTC. The chain employs TRBV27 and TRBJ2-5; 9 positions agree with TRBD1. The trim removed 4 bases at V and 5 bases at J, leaving 20 bases unmatched. The CDR3 is 19 amino acids. Germline V CDR1 and CDR2: MNHEY, SMNVEV (reference sequence).

The chain couples TRBV5-4 to TRBJ2-2; D is unclear. Trimming left V 4 bases short and J 0 bases short, with 13 bases between. Looked up from germline, CDR1 is SGHNT and CDR2 is YYREEE (reference sequence). The CDR3 has 16 amino acids. The CDR3 sequence is CASSPIEQSNTGELFF. The CDR3 nucleotides are TGTGCCAGCAGCCCGATTGAGCAGTCGAACACCGGGGAGCTGTTTTTT.

In this sample, this clone turned up a few times. The chain has TRBV28 and TRBJ1-2, with 7 bases fitting TRBD1. Trimming took 7 bases from V and 2 from J; bases not matched to a gene: 4. The CDR3 runs to 13 residues. The V gene's germline CDR1 is MDHEN and CDR2 SYDVKM. CDR3 protein: CASTPTGNYGYTF. The CDR3 nucleotides read TGTGCCAGCACTCCGACAGGGAACTATGGCTACACCTTC.

This clone was counted between two and nine times. The V gene is TRBV7-9, the J gene TRBJ2-7, with 12 bases fitting TRBD1. The V gene end was trimmed by 5 bases and the J gene end by 6 bases; junction bases not matched to a gene: 11. The V gene's germline CDR1 is SEHNR and CDR2 FQNEAQ (reference sequence). This CDR3 is built from 16 residues. Here the CDR3 DNA reads TGTGCCAGCAGCAATCCTGGGGGACAGGGGGCCCGCGAGCAGTACTTC. Protein: CASSNPGGQGAREQYF.

The chain employs TRBV6-5 and TRBJ1-5; no clear D. There are 13 residues in the CDR3. Germline lookup yields CDR1 MNHEY and CDR2 SVGAGI. V shed 8 bases and J shed 9 bases, with 17 bases lying between them. The CDR3 DNA is TGTGCCAGCGGGCCAGAGGCTACTGGGCCCCAGCATTTT. It encodes CASGPEATGPQHF.

This chain uses TRBV28 with TRBJ2-7, with 8 positions matching TRBD2. This CDR3 comprises 15 residues. Per germline, CDR1 MDHEN and CDR2 SYDVKM. With 6 bases clipped from V and 1 base from J, the junction kept 8 bases outside the gene matches. The CDR3 loop reads CASRGTSGVSYEQYF. CDR3 nucleotide sequence: TGTGCCAGCAGAGGTACTAGCGGAGTGTCCTACGAGCAGTACTTC.

This chain links TRBV28 with TRBJ1-5; 7 positions match TRBD1. Germline lookup yields CDR1 MDHEN and CDR2 SYDVKM. CDR3 size: 15 residues. CDR3 sequence: CAVSGGVSGNQPQHF. In DNA form, the CDR3 reads TGTGCGGTTTCAGGGGGGGTGTCGGGCAATCAGCCCCAGCATTTT.

The V and J genes are TRBV18 and TRBJ1-5; TRBD1 matches at 7 bases. The germline V gene encodes CDR1 KGHSH and CDR2 LQKENI. This CDR3 is built from 14 residues. The ends lost 5 bases at V and 3 bases at J; junction bases unmatched: 4. CDR3 region: CASSSTGPNQPQHF. CDR3 coding DNA: TGTGCCAGCTCATCGACAGGGCCCAATCAGCCCCAGCATTTT.

The chain uses TRBV11-2 and TRBJ2-3; 13 bases map to TRBD2. V shed 6 bases and J 4 bases; nucleotides not matched to a gene: 4. CDR3 size: 15 residues. The germline CDR1 and CDR2 sequences are SGHAT and FQNNGV. CDR3 amino acids: CASRSGLAGADTQYF. In nucleotides, the CDR3 is TGTGCCAGCAGATCTGGACTAGCGGGGGCAGATACGCAGTATTTT.

The rearrangement links TRBV5-4 to TRBJ1-6; unclear D gene. The germline V gene has CDR1 SGHNT and CDR2 YYREEE (reference sequence). CDR3 length equals 16 residues. Deletions cut 0 bases from V and 7 bases from J, with 14 bases between. The CDR3 spells CASSLDRPVRNSPLHF. As DNA, the CDR3 is TGTGCCAGCAGCTTGGATCGGCCGGTCCGGAATTCACCCCTCCACTTT. Filled out from reference TRBV5-4 and TRBJ1-6, the complete variable domain reads ETGVTQSPTHLIKTRGQQVTLRCSSQSGHNTVSWYQQALGQGPQFIFQYYREEENGRGNFPPRFSGLQFPNYSSELNVNALELDDSALYLCASSLDRPVRNSPLHFGNGTRLTVT.

The chain employs TRBV7-2 and TRBJ2-1; 11 bases are shared with TRBD2. Looked up from germline, CDR1 is SGHTA and CDR2 is FQGNSA. Trimming at V came to 1 base and at J to 7 bases, leaving 3 bases not matched to a gene. This CDR3 contains 15 residues. CDR3 protein: CASSLELAGVNEQFF. For the CDR3, the DNA is TGTGCCAGCAGCTTAGAACTAGCGGGAGTAAATGAGCAGTTCTTC. The full variable domain, in which reference TRBV7-2 and TRBJ2-1 provide the parts outside the CDR3, is GAGVSQSPSNKVTEKGKDVELRCDPISGHTALYWYRQSLGQGLEFLIYFQGNSAPDKSGLPSDRFSAERTGGSVSTLTIQRTQQEDSAVYLCASSLELAGVNEQFFGPGTRLTVL.

This clone was recorded a few times. This chain joins TRBV2 and TRBJ2-7; maybe TRBD1 (5 bases). V lost 3 bases to trimming and J lost 3 bases, with 6 bases between them. CDR1 is SNHLY, CDR2 FYNNEI, per germline. The CDR3 is 12 residues long. CDR3 region: CASSEDNYEQYF. The CDR3 DNA reads TGTGCCAGCAGTGAGGACAACTACGAGCAGTACTTC.

V gene TRBV5-6 combines with J gene TRBJ2-1, with D perhaps matching TRBD1 or TRBD2 (5 bases each). CDR3 length: 15 amino acids. CDR1 and CDR2 (germline): SGHDT, YYEEEE. With 3 bases removed from V and 2 bases from J, the gap between germline ends came to 12 bases. The CDR3 sequence is CASSSDRDPYNEQFF. The CDR3 DNA sequence: TGTGCCAGCAGCTCTGACCGGGACCCCTACAATGAGCAGTTCTTC. Filled out from reference TRBV5-6 and TRBJ2-1, the complete variable domain reads DAGVTQSPTHLIKTRGQQVTLRCSPKSGHDTVSWYQQALGQGPQFIFQYYEEEERQRGNFPDRFSGHQFPNYSSELNVNALLLGDSALYLCASSSDRDPYNEQFFGPGTRLTVL.

This chain links TRBV27 with TRBJ1-4; the D is unclear. The CDR3 has 14 amino acids. V was shortened by 2 bases and J by 4 bases, with 8 bases between the two germline ends. The germline V gene has CDR1 MNHEY and CDR2 SMNVEV (reference sequence). The CDR3 DNA reads TGTGCCAGCAGTTTAAGGGAGGGTAATGAAAAACTGTTTTTT. Its translation: CASSLREGNEKLFF.

V gene TRBV28 combines with J gene TRBJ2-3; 10 bases match TRBD2. Germline V gene data show CDR1 as MDHEN and CDR2 as SYDVKM. With V trimmed by 5 bases and J by 6 bases, 14 bases remained unmatched. The CDR3 sequence is 17 residues long. CDR3 amino acids: CASSALTSGAPVDTQYF. The DNA of the CDR3 is TGTGCCAGCAGTGCTTTAACTAGCGGGGCACCTGTTGATACGCAGTATTTT.

This clone has only a few counts. The chain links TRBV7-9 to TRBJ1-5; TRBD1 aligns across 9 bases. Trimming removed 1 base from V and 4 bases from J; junction bases left unmatched: 14. This CDR3 comprises 19 residues. Germline assignment: CDR1 SEHNR and CDR2 FQNEAQ (reference sequence). The CDR3 sequence is CASSLGTGDPQRPNQPQHF. The CDR3 region has the DNA TGTGCCAGCAGCTTAGGGACAGGGGACCCGCAGAGGCCGAATCAGCCCCAGCATTTT.

This clone was detected a few times. The CDR3 nucleotides read TGTGCCAGCGGTGGGGAGTGGGCAGGAACTGAAGCTTTCTTT. Translated, it gives CASGGEWAGTEAFF. The genes are TRBV28 and TRBJ1-1; D call uncertain. The CDR3 sequence is 14 residues long. Per germline, CDR1 MDHEN and CDR2 SYDVKM. Trimming removed 8 bases from V and 5 bases from J, with 18 bases in between.

The chain's CDR3 is CASSLWEGPSSYNEQFF. The DNA for the CDR3 is TGTGCCAGCAGTTTATGGGAGGGACCCAGCTCCTACAATGAGCAGTTCTTC. The chain has TRBV27 and TRBJ2-1; 7 bases align to TRBD2. Per germline, CDR1 MNHEY and CDR2 SMNVEV (reference sequence). Trimming took 1 base from V and 0 from J; bases not matched to a gene: 6. CDR3 length: 17 amino acids.

This chain uses TRBV30 with TRBJ1-1; D gene ambiguous. CDR3 size: 13 residues. Germline loops: CDR1 GTSNPN, CDR2 SVGIG (reference sequence). The V gene lost 3 bases and the J gene lost 4 bases, with 12 bases spanning the gap. Here the CDR3 reads CAWRGWGSTEAFF. CDR3 DNA sequence: TGTGCCTGGAGGGGGTGGGGATCCACTGAAGCTTTCTTT. Drawing the rest from reference TRBV30 and TRBJ1-1, the complete variable domain is SQTIHQWPATLVQPVGSPLSLECTVEGTSNPNLYWYRQAAGRGLQLLFYSVGIGQISSEVPQNLSASRPQDRQFILSSKKLLLSDSGFYLCAWRGWGSTEAFFGQGTRLTVV.

The V call is TRBV28, the J call TRBJ2-3; D unclear. This CDR3 contains 13 residues. Germline V gene data show CDR1 as MDHEN and CDR2 as SYDVKM. Trimming shortened V by 5 bases and J by 6 bases, and 12 bases separated the two germline ends. The CDR3 sequence: CASSGSWSDTQYF. Written as DNA, the CDR3 is TGTGCCAGCAGTGGGTCGTGGTCGGATACGCAGTATTTT. The complete variable domain, with remaining parts taken from reference TRBV28 and TRBJ2-3, reads DVKVTQSSRYLVKRTGEKVFLECVQDMDHENMFWYRQDPGLGLRLIYFSYDVKMKEKGDIPEGYSVSREKKERFSLILESASTNQTSMYLCASSGSWSDTQYFGPGTRLTVL.

The chain uses TRBV7-2 and TRBJ2-7, with 9 bases identical to TRBD1. The V gene's germline CDR1 is SGHTA and CDR2 FQGNSA. J was trimmed by 7 bases and V by 5 bases; bases with no gene match: 9. CDR3 size: 14 residues. Here the CDR3 reads CASSHIAGTGEQYF. The CDR3 DNA follows: TGTGCCAGCAGCCATATAGCAGGGACAGGGGAGCAGTACTTC.

V gene TRBV7-8 combines with J gene TRBJ2-7; possibly TRBD1 for D (7 bases). CDR1 is SGHVS and CDR2 is FQNEAQ in the germline V gene. The ends were cut back, 0 bases at V and 2 bases at J, with 11 bases in the middle. The CDR3 is 15 amino acids. The CDR3 spells CASSLASRGAYEQYF. Here the CDR3 DNA reads TGTGCCAGCAGCTTAGCGTCCAGGGGGGCCTACGAGCAGTACTTC.

In regard to this clone: Other DNA variants within this sample encode the same CDR3. The CDR3 nucleotides are TGTGCCAGCAGTTACGGAGCGGGAGGTGGCAATGAGCAGTTCTTC. It yields the protein CASSYGAGGGNEQFF. The rearrangement links TRBV6-5 to TRBJ2-1, with 9 bases aligning to TRBD2. Germline-derived CDR1 and CDR2 are MNHEY and SVGAGI. The CDR3 runs 15 residues. Germline trimming cut 2 bases from V and 6 bases from J; bases unmatched to any gene: 5.

The rearrangement uses TRBV11-1 and TRBJ2-1, with D possibly TRBD1 on 6 matching bases. The CDR3 length is 15 residues. The V end lost 0 bases, the J end lost 3 bases, and 9 bases lay between the germline ends. CDR1 SGHAT and CDR2 FQDESV come from the germline V gene (reference sequence). CDR3 region: CASSLAGQSYNEQFF. CDR3 bases: TGTGCCAGCAGCTTAGCCGGACAGAGCTACAATGAGCAGTTCTTC.